This T cell receptor beta chain was recorded in a study of OX40 agonist ivuxolimab in advanced cancers. Overall study context: Of mixed ages from about 20 to 80 and averaging approximately 60 years, the group was roughly 85% male.

Germline CDR1 and CDR2: SNHLY and FYNNEI. The V gene lost 7 bases and the J gene lost 5 bases, with 11 bases spanning the gap. The CDR3 has 12 residues. Note on this clone: The antigen is undetermined.

Overall study results and limits: Among T cells, CD8+ cells averaged more expanded clones than CD4+ cells.

Using immunoSEQ multiplex PCR, the repertoire was profiled, and TCRdb retains in-frame clones only, with some absent. The data show about 35,000 clones, around 92% seen once. This clonotype was sampled from an adult with an advanced solid tumor such as melanoma, head and neck, liver or kidney cancer. The sequenced sample was CD4+ or CD8+ T cells sorted from blood, obtained in a trial of the OX40 agonist ivuxolimab. This chain connects TRBV2 to TRBJ2-5; D is uncertain. The CDR3 loop reads CASTEGMETQYF. In DNA form, the CDR3 reads TGTGCCAGCACGGAAGGGATGGAGACCCAGTACTTC.